These 16 T cell receptor beta chains were sequenced from one sample in a study of cytomegalovirus exposure and HLA in healthy donors. 13 Jbeta primers and 60 Vbeta primers were used for the PCR. Some clones are missing from TCRdb's copy, which holds only in-frame ones; the method was immunoSEQ multiplex PCR. This repertoire shows more than 90,000 clones, under 80% found once; its top ten account for approximately 10%. Specimen: PBMCs. All receptors derive from a woman aged 45 to 65 in good health and CMV-seropositive.

This clone was seen more than once but under ten times. This sequence joins TRBV30 and TRBJ2-3; perhaps TRBD2 as D (6 bases). The germline V gene encodes CDR1 GTSNPN and CDR2 SVGIG (reference sequence). V was clipped by 0 bases and J by 5 bases, with 15 bases between them. The CDR3 has 15 residues. Written as DNA, the CDR3 is TGTGCCTGGAGTGTTTCGGGGGAGACGAAAGATACGCAGTATTTT. Encoded protein: CAWSVSGETKDTQYF.

The V call is TRBV28, the J call TRBJ1-1; TRBD1 matches 9 bases. J was trimmed by 11 bases and V by 3 bases; bases with no gene match: 7. This CDR3 has 13 amino acids. From germline, CDR1 is MDHEN and CDR2 SYDVKM. CDR3 sequence reads: CASSFDFGTGAFF. CDR3 bases: TGTGCCAGCAGTTTTGACTTCGGGACAGGGGCTTTCTTT.

The V and J genes are TRBV11-2 and TRBJ2-5; D gene ambiguous. This CDR3 region has 12 residues. Trimming removed 0 bases at V and 4 bases at J, with 3 bases between. Germline CDR1 is SGHAT and CDR2 is FQNNGV. The CDR3 protein is CASSLDIETQYF. In DNA form, the CDR3 reads TGTGCCAGCAGCTTAGACATAGAGACCCAGTACTTC.

This clone was seen once. This sequence joins TRBV7-6 and TRBJ1-4, with D unclear. The V gene's germline CDR1 is SGHVS and CDR2 FNYEAQ. The V and J ends lost 5 bases and 0 bases respectively, with 13 bases between them. The CDR3 spans 16 residues. Here the CDR3 reads CASSHAVVATNEKLFF. Here the CDR3 DNA reads TGTGCCAGCAGCCATGCGGTCGTAGCAACTAATGAAAAACTGTTTTTT.

V is TRBV7-9 and J is TRBJ1-1; 7 positions match TRBD1. Germline CDR1 is SEHNR and CDR2 is FQNEAQ (reference sequence). V was clipped by 1 base and J by 7 bases; unmatched bases: 3. The CDR3 has 13 residues. CDR3 coding DNA: TGTGCCAGCAGCTTAGTGGGACAGAGTGAAGCTTTCTTT. Protein: CASSLVGQSEAFF.

This rearrangement joins TRBV7-2 to TRBJ1-6; 7 bases align to TRBD1. This CDR3 has 13 residues. Germline CDR1 is SGHTA and CDR2 is FQGNSA. Trimming took 6 bases from V and 12 from J; bases not matched to a gene: 8. The DNA of the CDR3 is TGTGCCAGCAGTACCGGGACAGCTCTACCCCTCCACTTT. Protein: CASSTGTALPLHF.

A few counts support this clone. The CDR3 reads CASIERTDTQYF. The CDR3 DNA follows: TGTGCCAGCATCGAGCGGACAGATACGCAGTATTTT. This chain uses TRBV7-9 with TRBJ2-3; D is perhaps TRBD2 (5 bases). The CDR3 has 12 residues. Germline assignment: CDR1 SEHNR and CDR2 FQNEAQ (reference sequence). Between the trimmed V and J ends, which lost 7 bases and 3 bases, there was a span of 8 bases. Filled out from reference TRBV7-9 and TRBJ2-3, the complete variable domain reads DTGVSQNPRHKITKRGQNVTFRCDPISEHNRLYWYRQTLGQGPEFLTYFQNEAQLEKSRLLSDRFSAERPKGSFSTLEIQRTEQGDSAMYLCASIERTDTQYFGPGTRLTVL.

This clone was recorded only once. This chain connects TRBV19 to TRBJ1-5; 8 positions match TRBD1. Germline CDR1 is LNHDA and CDR2 is SQIVND (reference sequence). The CDR3 totals 16 residues. Unmatched junction bases numbered 9, after V lost 6 bases and J lost 2 bases. The CDR3 is CASSSDRASGNQPQHF. The CDR3 region has the DNA TGTGCCAGTAGCTCGGACAGGGCGAGCGGCAATCAGCCCCAGCATTTT.

The chain couples TRBV29-1 to TRBJ2-1; 9 bases are a match to TRBD1. CDR1 is SQVTM, CDR2 ANQGSEA, per germline. This CDR3 is built from 13 residues. V lost 3 bases to trimming and J lost 6 bases; unmatched junction nucleotides: 3. In nucleotides, the CDR3 is TGCAGCGTTGACGGGACAGGGATCAATGAGCAGTTCTTC. This translates into CSVDGTGINEQFF.

As DNA, the CDR3 is TGTGCCAGCAGAGGGGCAAGCACAGATACGCAGTATTTT. It translates to CASRGASTDTQYF. The genes are TRBV2 and TRBJ2-3, with a tentative D call TRBD1 (5 bases). The CDR3 is made up of 13 amino acids. V was cut by 6 bases and J by 0 bases, with 7 bases left in between. Germline assignment: CDR1 SNHLY and CDR2 FYNNEI.

Only a few counts were recorded for this clone. This chain links TRBV7-6 with TRBJ2-3, with D possibly being TRBD1 (6 bases). The CDR3 has 17 amino acids. In germline, CDR1 is SGHVS, CDR2 FNYEAQ. V dropped 2 bases and J dropped 1 base, with 16 bases sitting between them. The CDR3 DNA sequence: TGTGCCAGCAGCTTACTTTCCGAGGCAGGGGGCACAGATACGCAGTATTTT. It encodes CASSLLSEAGGTDTQYF.

This chain joins TRBV18 and TRBJ1-3, with D tentatively TRBD1 (6 bases). This CDR3 comprises 17 residues. V lost 3 bases and J 0 bases, leaving 15 bases between the germline ends. From germline, CDR1 is KGHSH and CDR2 LQKENI. The CDR3 DNA is TGTGCCAGCTCACCTTCACAGGGTCTCTCCTCTGGAAACACCATATATTTT. Its translation is CASSPSQGLSSGNTIYF. Full variable domain (remainder filled in from reference TRBV18 and TRBJ1-3): NAGVMQNPRHLVRRRGQEARLRCSPMKGHSHVYWYRQLPEEGLKFMVYLQKENIIDESGMPKERFSAEFPKEGPSILRIQQVVRGDSAAYFCASSPSQGLSSGNTIYFGEGSWLTVV.

V usage is TRBV7-9 and J usage is TRBJ1-1; D is uncertain. Germline loops: CDR1 SEHNR, CDR2 FQNEAQ (reference sequence). CDR3 length equals 15 residues. Trimming removed 5 bases from V and 3 bases from J, with 16 bases in between. DNA of the CDR3: TGTGCCAGCAGCCGCCTAATGCCGCTTGACACTGAAGCTTTCTTT. It is translated as CASSRLMPLDTEAFF. The full variable domain, its missing parts supplied by reference TRBV7-9 and TRBJ1-1, is DTGVSQNPRHKITKRGQNVTFRCDPISEHNRLYWYRQTLGQGPEFLTYFQNEAQLEKSRLLSDRFSAERPKGSFSTLEIQRTEQGDSAMYLCASSRLMPLDTEAFFGQGTRLTVV.

This clone was picked up a small number of times. The rearrangement links TRBV5-1 to TRBJ2-1; D is ambiguous. Trimming pared 0 bases from V and 7 bases from J, leaving 5 bases between. Germline CDR1 reads SGHRS; CDR2 reads YFSETQ. This CDR3 contains 12 residues. The CDR3 sequence is CASSLALNEQFF. The DNA for the CDR3 is TGCGCCAGCAGCTTGGCCCTGAATGAGCAGTTCTTC.

The genes are TRBV4-2 and TRBJ1-2; 7 nucleotides agree with TRBD1. This CDR3 region has 17 residues. Germline-derived CDR1 and CDR2 are LGHNA and YNFKEQ. Losses at the gene ends were 0 bases for V and 1 base for J; bases not matched to a gene: 8. CDR3 bases: TGTGCCAGCAGCCAAGATCCCCCGGGACAGCTTAACTATGGCTACACCTTC. It yields the protein CASSQDPPGQLNYGYTF.

This chain connects TRBV27 to TRBJ1-2; D gene uncertain. V lost 6 bases and J 8 bases, leaving 16 bases between the germline ends. Germline V gene data show CDR1 as MNHEY and CDR2 as SMNVEV (reference sequence). The CDR3 runs 13 residues. The CDR3 reads CASSFREGGGYTF. The CDR3, as DNA: TGTGCCAGCAGCTTTAGAGAGGGAGGCGGCTACACCTTC.